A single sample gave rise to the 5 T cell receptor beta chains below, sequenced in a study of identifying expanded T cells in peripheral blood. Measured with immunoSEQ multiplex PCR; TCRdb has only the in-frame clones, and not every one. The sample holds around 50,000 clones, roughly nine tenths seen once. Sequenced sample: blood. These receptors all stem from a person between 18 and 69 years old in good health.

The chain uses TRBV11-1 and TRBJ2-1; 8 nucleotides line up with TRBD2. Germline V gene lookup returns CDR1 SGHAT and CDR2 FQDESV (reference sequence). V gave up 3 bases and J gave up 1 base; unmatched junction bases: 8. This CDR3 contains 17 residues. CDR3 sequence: CASSFDTSGASYNEQFF. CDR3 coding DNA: TGTGCCAGCAGCTTCGATACTAGCGGAGCTTCCTACAATGAGCAGTTCTTC.

The CDR3 nucleotides read TGTGCCAGCAGCGTAGCTAGCGGGGCTATAAACACCGGGGAGCTGTTTTTT. Translation: CASSVASGAINTGELFF. The chain carries TRBV9 and TRBJ2-2; 9 positions agree with TRBD2. The CDR3 contains 17 residues. Germline loops: CDR1 SGDLS, CDR2 YYNGEE. The J segment lost 2 bases and the V segment lost 0 bases, leaving 5 bases of the junction unmatched.

The CDR3 DNA sequence: TGTGCCACCAGCAGAGATGTAGGGGGAACTGAAGCTTTCTTT. It encodes CATSRDVGGTEAFF. The chain uses TRBV15 and TRBJ1-1; D might be TRBD1 (6 bases). The CDR3 totals 14 residues. Germline CDR1 reads LNHNV; CDR2 reads YYDKDF (reference sequence). V lost 0 bases to trimming and J lost 5 bases, with 10 bases between them. Full variable domain (rest looked up from reference TRBV15 and TRBJ1-1): DAMVIQNPRYQVTQFGKPVTLSCSQTLNHNVMYWYQQKSSQAPKLLFHYYDKDFNNEADTPDNFQSRRPNTSFCFLDIRSPGLGDTAMYLCATSRDVGGTEAFFGQGTRLTVV.

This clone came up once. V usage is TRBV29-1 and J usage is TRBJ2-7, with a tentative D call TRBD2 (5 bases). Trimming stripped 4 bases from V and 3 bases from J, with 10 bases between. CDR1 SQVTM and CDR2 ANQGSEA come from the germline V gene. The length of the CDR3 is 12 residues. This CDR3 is CSVGGNDYEQYF. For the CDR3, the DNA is TGCAGCGTTGGAGGGAATGACTACGAGCAGTACTTC.

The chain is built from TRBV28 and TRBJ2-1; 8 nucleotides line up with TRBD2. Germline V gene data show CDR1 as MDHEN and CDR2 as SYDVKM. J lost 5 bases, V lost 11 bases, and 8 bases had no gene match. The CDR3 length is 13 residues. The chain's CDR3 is CALNSGTNNEQFF. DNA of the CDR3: TGTGCCTTGAATAGCGGGACGAACAATGAGCAGTTCTTC.